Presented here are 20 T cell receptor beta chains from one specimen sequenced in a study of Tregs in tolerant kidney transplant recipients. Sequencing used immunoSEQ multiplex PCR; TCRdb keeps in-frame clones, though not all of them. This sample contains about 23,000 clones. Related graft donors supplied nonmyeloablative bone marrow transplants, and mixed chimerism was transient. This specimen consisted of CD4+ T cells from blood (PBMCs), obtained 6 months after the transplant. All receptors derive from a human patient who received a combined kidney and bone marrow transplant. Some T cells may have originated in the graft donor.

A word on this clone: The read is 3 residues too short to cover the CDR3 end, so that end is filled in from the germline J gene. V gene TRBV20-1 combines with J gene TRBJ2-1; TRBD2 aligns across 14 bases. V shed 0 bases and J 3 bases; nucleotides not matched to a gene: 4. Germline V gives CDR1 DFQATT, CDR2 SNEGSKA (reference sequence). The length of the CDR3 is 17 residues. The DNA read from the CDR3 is TGCAGTGCTAGAGAGGGACTAGCGGGAGACCGCTACAATGAG. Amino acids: CSAREGLAGDRYNE. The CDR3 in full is CSAREGLAGDRYNEQFF.

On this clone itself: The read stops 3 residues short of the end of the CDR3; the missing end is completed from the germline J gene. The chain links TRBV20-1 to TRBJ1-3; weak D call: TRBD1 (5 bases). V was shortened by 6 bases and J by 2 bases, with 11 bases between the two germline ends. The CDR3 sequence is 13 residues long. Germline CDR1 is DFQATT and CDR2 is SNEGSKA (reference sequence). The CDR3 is CSATGGTGNTIYF. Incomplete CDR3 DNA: TGCAGTGCCACGGGGGGAACTGGAAACACC.

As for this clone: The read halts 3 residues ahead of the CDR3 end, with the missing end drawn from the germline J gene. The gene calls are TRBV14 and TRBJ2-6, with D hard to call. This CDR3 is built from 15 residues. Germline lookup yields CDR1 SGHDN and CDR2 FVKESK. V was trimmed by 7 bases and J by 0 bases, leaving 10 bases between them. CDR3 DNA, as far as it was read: TGTGCCAGCATGCGGTTCGCCTCTGGGGCCAACGTC. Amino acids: CASMRFASGANV. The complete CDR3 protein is CASMRFASGANVLTF.

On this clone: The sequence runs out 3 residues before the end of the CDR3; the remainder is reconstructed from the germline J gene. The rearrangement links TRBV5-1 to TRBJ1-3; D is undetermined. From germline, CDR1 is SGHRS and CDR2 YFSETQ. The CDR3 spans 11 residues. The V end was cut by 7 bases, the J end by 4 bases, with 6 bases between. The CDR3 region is CASAQGNTIYF. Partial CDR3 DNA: TGCGCCAGCGCACAGGGAAACACC.

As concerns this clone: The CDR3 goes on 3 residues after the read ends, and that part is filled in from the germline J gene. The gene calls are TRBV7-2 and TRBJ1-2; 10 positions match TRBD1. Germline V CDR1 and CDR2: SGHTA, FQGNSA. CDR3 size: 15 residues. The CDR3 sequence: CASSLSFGQGGGYTF. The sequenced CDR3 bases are TGTGCCAGCAGCTTATCCTTTGGACAGGGGGGCGGC.

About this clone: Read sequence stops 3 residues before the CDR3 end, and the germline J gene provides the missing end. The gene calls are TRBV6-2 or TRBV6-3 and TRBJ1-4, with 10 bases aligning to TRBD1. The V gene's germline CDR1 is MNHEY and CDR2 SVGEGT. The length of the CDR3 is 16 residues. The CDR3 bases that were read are TGTGCCAGCAGTTACGGGAGACAGGGGGCGGCCGGGGAA. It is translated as CASSYGRQGAAGE. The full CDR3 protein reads CASSYGRQGAAGELFF.

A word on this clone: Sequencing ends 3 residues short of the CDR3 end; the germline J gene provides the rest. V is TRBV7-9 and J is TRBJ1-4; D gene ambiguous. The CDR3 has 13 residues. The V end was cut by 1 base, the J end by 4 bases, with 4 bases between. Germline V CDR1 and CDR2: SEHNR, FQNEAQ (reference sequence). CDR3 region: CASSLVLNEKLFF. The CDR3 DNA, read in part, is TGTGCCAGCAGCTTAGTCCTTAATGAAAAA.

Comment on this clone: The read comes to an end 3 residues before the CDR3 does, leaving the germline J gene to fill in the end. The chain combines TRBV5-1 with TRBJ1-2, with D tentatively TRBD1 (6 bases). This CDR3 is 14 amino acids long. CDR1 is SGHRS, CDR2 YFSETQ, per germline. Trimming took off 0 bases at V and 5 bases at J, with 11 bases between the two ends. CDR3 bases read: TGCGCCAGCAGCTTGGAGGGGGTTCGGTATGGC. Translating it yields CASSLEGVRYG. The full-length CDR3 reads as CASSLEGVRYGYTF.

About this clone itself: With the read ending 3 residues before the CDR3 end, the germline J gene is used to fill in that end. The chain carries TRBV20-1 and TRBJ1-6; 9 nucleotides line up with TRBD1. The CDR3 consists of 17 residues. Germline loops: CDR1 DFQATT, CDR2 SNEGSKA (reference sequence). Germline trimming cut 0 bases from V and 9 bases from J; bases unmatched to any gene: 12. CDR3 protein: CSARDSRQGVYGSPLHF. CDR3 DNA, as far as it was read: TGCAGTGCTAGAGACAGTCGACAGGGGGTCTATGGTTCACCC.

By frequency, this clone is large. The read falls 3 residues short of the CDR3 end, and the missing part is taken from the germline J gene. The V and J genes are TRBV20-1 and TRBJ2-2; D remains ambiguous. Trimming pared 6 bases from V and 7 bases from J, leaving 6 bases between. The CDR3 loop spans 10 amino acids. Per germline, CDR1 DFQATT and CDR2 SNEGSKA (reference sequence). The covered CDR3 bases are TGCAGTGCCCACTACGGGGAG. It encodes CSAHYGE. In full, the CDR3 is CSAHYGELFF.

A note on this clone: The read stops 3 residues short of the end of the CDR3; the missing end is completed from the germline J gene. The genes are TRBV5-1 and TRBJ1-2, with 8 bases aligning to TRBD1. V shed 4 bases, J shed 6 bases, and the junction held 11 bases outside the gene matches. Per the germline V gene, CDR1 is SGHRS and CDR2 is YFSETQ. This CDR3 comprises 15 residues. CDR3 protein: CASSPGRTGNNGYTF. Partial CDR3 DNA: TGCGCCAGCAGCCCGGGTCGGACAGGGAATAATGGC.

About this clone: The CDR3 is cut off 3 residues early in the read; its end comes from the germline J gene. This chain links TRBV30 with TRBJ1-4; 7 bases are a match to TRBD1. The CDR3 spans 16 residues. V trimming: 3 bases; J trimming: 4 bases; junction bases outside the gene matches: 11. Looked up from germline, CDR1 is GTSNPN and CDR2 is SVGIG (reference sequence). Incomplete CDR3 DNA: TGTGCCTGGAGGCCACTTTCGGGACAGTATAATGAAAAA. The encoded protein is CAWRPLSGQYNEK. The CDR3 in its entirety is CAWRPLSGQYNEKLFF.

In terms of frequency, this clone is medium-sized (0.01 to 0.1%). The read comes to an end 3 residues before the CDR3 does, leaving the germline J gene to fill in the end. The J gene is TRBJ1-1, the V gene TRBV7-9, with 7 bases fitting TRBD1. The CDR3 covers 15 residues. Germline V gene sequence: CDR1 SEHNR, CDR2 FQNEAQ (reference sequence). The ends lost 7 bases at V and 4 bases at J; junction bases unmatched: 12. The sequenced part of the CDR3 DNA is TGTGCCAGCAACAAGAACAGGGGTAGGAGCACTGAA. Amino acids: CASNKNRGRSTE. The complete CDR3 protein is CASNKNRGRSTEAFF.

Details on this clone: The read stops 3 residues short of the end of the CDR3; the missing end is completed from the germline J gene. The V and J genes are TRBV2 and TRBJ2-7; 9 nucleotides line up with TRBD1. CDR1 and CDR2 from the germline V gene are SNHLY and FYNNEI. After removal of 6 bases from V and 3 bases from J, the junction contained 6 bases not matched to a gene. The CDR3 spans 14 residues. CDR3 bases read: TGTGCCAGCAGCAAACAGGGGGCGGGCTACGAG. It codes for CASSKQGAGYE. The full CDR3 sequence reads CASSKQGAGYEQYF.

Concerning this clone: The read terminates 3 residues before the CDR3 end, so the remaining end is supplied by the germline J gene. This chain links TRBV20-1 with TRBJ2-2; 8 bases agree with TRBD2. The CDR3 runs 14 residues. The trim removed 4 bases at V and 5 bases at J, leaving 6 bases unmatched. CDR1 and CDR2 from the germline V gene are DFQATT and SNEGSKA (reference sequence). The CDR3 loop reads CSATERESTGELFF. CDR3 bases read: TGCAGTGCTACAGAGCGGGAGAGTACCGGGGAG.

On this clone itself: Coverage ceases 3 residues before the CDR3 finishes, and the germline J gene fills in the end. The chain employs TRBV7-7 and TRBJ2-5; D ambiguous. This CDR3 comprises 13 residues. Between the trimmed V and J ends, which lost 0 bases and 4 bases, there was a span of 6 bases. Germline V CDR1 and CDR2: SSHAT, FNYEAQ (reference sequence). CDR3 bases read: TGTGCCAGCAGCTTAGCCCCTACAGAGACC. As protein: CASSLAPTET. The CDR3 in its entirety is CASSLAPTETQYF. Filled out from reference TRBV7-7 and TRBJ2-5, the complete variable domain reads GAGVSQSPRYKVTKRGQDVTLRCDPISSHATLYWYQQALGQGPEFLTYFNYEAQPDKSGLPSDRFSAERPEGSISTLTIQRTEQRDSAMYRCASSLAPTETQYFGPGTRLLVL.

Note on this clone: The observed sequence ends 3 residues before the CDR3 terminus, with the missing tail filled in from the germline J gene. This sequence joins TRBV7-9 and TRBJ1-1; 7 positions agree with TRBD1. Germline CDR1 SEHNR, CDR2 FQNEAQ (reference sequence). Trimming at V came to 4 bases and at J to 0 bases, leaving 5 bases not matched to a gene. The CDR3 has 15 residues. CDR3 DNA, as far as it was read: TGTGCCAGCAGCTGGGGACAGACCATGAACACTGAA. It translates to CASSWGQTMNTE. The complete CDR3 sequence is CASSWGQTMNTEAFF. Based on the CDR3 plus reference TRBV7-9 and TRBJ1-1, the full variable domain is DTGVSQNPRHKITKRGQNVTFRCDPISEHNRLYWYRQTLGQGPEFLTYFQNEAQLEKSRLLSDRFSAERPKGSFSTLEIQRTEQGDSAMYLCASSWGQTMNTEAFFGQGTRLTVV.

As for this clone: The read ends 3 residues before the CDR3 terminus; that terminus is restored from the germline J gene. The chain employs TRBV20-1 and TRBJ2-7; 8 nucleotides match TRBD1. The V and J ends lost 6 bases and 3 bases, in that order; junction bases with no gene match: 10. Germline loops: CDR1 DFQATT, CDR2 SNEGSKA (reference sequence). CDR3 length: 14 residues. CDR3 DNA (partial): TGCAGTGCGCGGACAGGGCGGGTCGGCTACGAG. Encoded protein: CSARTGRVGYE. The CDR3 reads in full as CSARTGRVGYEQYF.

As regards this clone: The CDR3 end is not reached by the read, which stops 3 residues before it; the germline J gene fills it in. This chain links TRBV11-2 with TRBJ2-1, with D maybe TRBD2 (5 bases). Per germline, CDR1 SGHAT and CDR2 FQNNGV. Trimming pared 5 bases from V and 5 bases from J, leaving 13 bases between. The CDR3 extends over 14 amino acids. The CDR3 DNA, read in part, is TGTGCCAGCAGCCGCCTTTTGCGGGACAATGAG. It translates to CASSRLLRDNE. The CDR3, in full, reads CASSRLLRDNEQFF.

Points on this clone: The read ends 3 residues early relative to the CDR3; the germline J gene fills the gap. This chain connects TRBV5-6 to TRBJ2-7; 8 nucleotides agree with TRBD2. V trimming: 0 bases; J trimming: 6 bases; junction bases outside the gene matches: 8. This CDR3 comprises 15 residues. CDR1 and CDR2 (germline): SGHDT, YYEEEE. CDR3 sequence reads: CASSLAGGSGAEQYF. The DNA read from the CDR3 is TGTGCCAGCAGCTTGGCCGGGGGTAGCGGGGCCGAG.